Given below is one TCR beta chain in context. This record comes from a study of T cells in tuberculosis. Across the study: The T cells targeted glucose monomycolate, a mycobacterial lipid, via CD1B.

This CDR3 is 14 amino acids long. Trimming cost V 5 bases and J 5 bases, with 15 bases left between them. Germline V gene data show CDR1 as SEHNR and CDR2 as FQNEAQ (reference sequence). Cells were sorted from thawed PBMC rested overnight and stained with GMM-loaded CD1B tetramer, viability dye and anti-CD3. C32 glucose monomycolate from Rhodococcus equi was loaded onto the CD1B tetramers. Before cryopreservation, the sorted PBMC lost their CD14-expressing monocytes. TCR-alpha and TCR-beta chains were sequenced unpaired. Method: immunoSEQ multiplex PCR; TCRdb's copy keeps in-frame clones and lacks some. The sample lists some 90,000 clones; approximately 91% were seen once.

Sequencing was carried out using CD1b-GMM tetramer-negative cells sorted from PBMCs. This clonotype originated in an adult woman with latent tuberculosis. The genes are TRBV7-9 and TRBJ1-1; D is undetermined. CDR3 sequence: CASSAETGRTEAFF. In DNA form, the CDR3 reads TGTGCCAGCAGCGCGGAGACGGGGAGAACTGAAGCTTTCTTT.